This passage covers 20 T cell receptor beta chains from one sample sequenced in a study of T cell changes during pregnancy in multiple sclerosis. Assay used: immunoSEQ multiplex PCR; TCRdb lists only in-frame clones, some missing. The sample consists of roughly 33,000 clones, about 89% of them appearing once. Sample: CD4+ T cells from peripheral blood mononuclear cells, taken in the third trimester of pregnancy. These receptors all stem from a female donor in good health, enrolled as a control in a pregnancy study.

The genes are TRBV5-6 and TRBJ1-2; TRBD1 might be the D (5 bases). V was cut by 4 bases and J by 4 bases, with 14 bases left in between. Germline V gene data show CDR1 as SGHDT and CDR2 as YYEEEE. The CDR3 contains 14 residues. CDR3 nucleotides: TGTGCCAGCAGCATCCCAGGGCCCAGCTATGGCTACACCTTC. Translation gives CASSIPGPSYGYTF. The variable domain in full, completed from reference TRBV5-6 and TRBJ1-2, reads DAGVTQSPTHLIKTRGQQVTLRCSPKSGHDTVSWYQQALGQGPQFIFQYYEEEERQRGNFPDRFSGHQFPNYSSELNVNALLLGDSALYLCASSIPGPSYGYTFGSGTRLTVV.

In its sample, this clone was seen once. V is TRBV28 and J is TRBJ2-7; 7 positions match TRBD2. V was clipped by 5 bases and J by 4 bases; unmatched bases: 11. The CDR3 runs 15 residues. Germline CDR1 MDHEN, CDR2 SYDVKM. The CDR3: CASSQPGTTRYEQYF. The CDR3 bases are TGTGCCAGCAGTCAACCCGGGACTACTAGATACGAGCAGTACTTC.

This chain links TRBV28 with TRBJ2-7; 7 bases map to TRBD2. Germline trimming cut 6 bases from V and 3 bases from J; bases unmatched to any gene: 8. Per germline, CDR1 MDHEN and CDR2 SYDVKM. CDR3 length equals 14 residues. Written as DNA, the CDR3 is TGTGCCAGCAGCCAGCTTGGGGGGGGCTACGAGCAGTACTTC. It is translated as CASSQLGGGYEQYF.

V usage is TRBV19 and J usage is TRBJ1-1; a weak D match, TRBD1 (6 bases). The CDR3 runs to 17 residues. V shed 7 bases and J shed 5 bases, with 26 bases lying between them. Germline CDR1 LNHDA, CDR2 SQIVND (reference sequence). CDR3 in amino acids: CASTVGGTSGLRTEAFF. The CDR3 bases are TGTGCCAGTACCGTGGGAGGGACATCCGGGCTAAGGACTGAAGCTTTCTTT.

This clone appeared a single time. The chain joins TRBV5-6 to TRBJ2-4; D gene ambiguous. Per germline, CDR1 SGHDT and CDR2 YYEEEE. The V end was cut by 1 base, the J end by 2 bases, with 7 bases between. The CDR3 is made up of 14 amino acids. The CDR3 sequence is CASSLYTTKNIQYF. The CDR3 DNA sequence: TGTGCCAGCAGCTTGTACACAACCAAAAACATTCAGTACTTC.

The rearrangement joins TRBV30 to TRBJ1-5, with 8 bases fitting TRBD1. The CDR3 totals 15 residues. Germline CDR1 is GTSNPN and CDR2 is SVGIG (reference sequence). V lost 1 base to trimming and J lost 7 bases; unmatched junction nucleotides: 9. The CDR3 bases are TGTGCCTGGAGTGCTTGGGGAACAGGGGGGCAGCCCCAGCATTTT. Its protein product is CAWSAWGTGGQPQHF.

This rearrangement joins TRBV27 to TRBJ2-1; D is uncertain. This CDR3 contains 14 residues. From germline, CDR1 is MNHEY and CDR2 SMNVEV (reference sequence). V lost 4 bases and J lost 7, with 14 bases in between. CDR3 DNA: TGTGCCAGCAGTTGGCCAGGCAAGAAGAATGAGCAGTTCTTC. This encodes CASSWPGKKNEQFF.

The chain employs TRBV28 and TRBJ1-1; 8 nucleotides match TRBD1. CDR1 and CDR2 (germline): MDHEN, SYDVKM. The V gene end was trimmed by 6 bases and the J gene end by 1 base; junction bases not matched to a gene: 13. The CDR3 has 17 residues. The CDR3 loop reads CASSLGLTGVWNTEAFF. As DNA, the CDR3 is TGTGCCAGCAGCCTTGGCTTGACAGGGGTTTGGAACACTGAAGCTTTCTTT.

The gene calls are TRBV28 and TRBJ1-2; D is uncertain. V was clipped by 4 bases and J by 3 bases, with 15 bases between them. The germline CDR1 and CDR2 sequences are MDHEN and SYDVKM. The CDR3 runs 15 residues. The CDR3 DNA is TGTGCCAGCAGTTCTTGGGCCCCATCGGACTATGGCTACACCTTC. Protein sequence: CASSSWAPSDYGYTF.

This clone was picked up one time. This sequence joins TRBV7-9 and TRBJ2-3, with 7 bases lining up with TRBD1. Looked up from germline, CDR1 is SEHNR and CDR2 is FQNEAQ (reference sequence). After removal of 2 bases from V and 1 base from J, the junction contained 12 bases not matched to a gene. This CDR3 is 18 amino acids long. CDR3 in DNA: TGTGCCAGCAGCTTAAGACAGGGAAGGATCCTAGGCACAGATACGCAGTATTTT. Translated, it gives CASSLRQGRILGTDTQYF.

The chain couples TRBV28 to TRBJ2-1; 7 bases fit TRBD2. The germline gives CDR1 MDHEN, CDR2 SYDVKM. V was pared by 10 bases and J by 7 bases, with 7 bases of the junction left unmatched. The CDR3 is 12 residues long. Here the CDR3 reads CATAGLLNEQFF. DNA for the CDR3: TGTGCCACCGCGGGACTACTAAATGAGCAGTTCTTC.

The rearrangement uses TRBV25-1 and TRBJ2-3; D unclear. Germline V gives CDR1 MGHDK, CDR2 SYGVNS. V was shortened by 3 bases and J by 3 bases, with 10 bases between the two germline ends. This CDR3 has 14 amino acids. The CDR3 reads CASSEAVRTDTQYF. The CDR3 DNA sequence: TGTGCCAGCAGTGAGGCCGTTCGTACAGATACGCAGTATTTT.

This rearrangement joins TRBV7-6 to TRBJ2-1; 7 nucleotides agree with TRBD2. With V trimmed by 4 bases and J by 14 bases, 11 bases remained unmatched. The CDR3 is 13 residues long. CDR1 SGHVS and CDR2 FNYEAQ come from the germline V gene. The CDR3 DNA reads TGTGCCAGCAGCTCCCCAGCGGGGCTGGGGAAGTTCTTC. It encodes CASSSPAGLGKFF. Using reference TRBV7-6 and TRBJ2-1 for the parts outside the CDR3, the full variable domain is GAGVSQSPRYKVTKRGQDVALRCDPISGHVSLYWYRQALGQGPEFLTYFNYEAQQDKSGLPNDRFSAERPEGSISTLTIQRTEQRDSAMYRCASSSPAGLGKFFGPGTRLTVL.

CDR3 nucleotides: TGTGCCAGCAGCCAAGGGTCGGCGGGGAGCACAGATACGCAGTATTTT. Amino acid sequence: CASSQGSAGSTDTQYF. The chain joins TRBV4-2 to TRBJ2-3, with TRBD2 as a possible D gene (6 bases). The CDR3 consists of 16 residues. Trimming left V 1 base short and J 0 bases short, with 11 bases between. Germline V gene data show CDR1 as LGHNA and CDR2 as YNFKEQ.

This rearrangement joins TRBV11-2 to TRBJ2-4; 10 bases agree with TRBD1. Trimming removed 0 bases from V and 9 bases from J; junction bases left unmatched: 17. CDR1 and CDR2 (germline): SGHAT, FQNNGV. This CDR3 has 19 residues. Here the CDR3 reads CASSLDPRDRGELGIIQYF. CDR3 DNA sequence: TGTGCCAGCAGCTTAGATCCCCGGGACAGGGGAGAATTGGGAATCATTCAGTACTTC. Full variable domain (rest looked up from reference TRBV11-2 and TRBJ2-4): EAGVAQSPRYKIIEKRQSVAFWCNPISGHATLYWYQQILGQGPKLLIQFQNNGVVDDSQLPKDRFSAERLKGVDSTLKIQPAKLEDSAVYLCASSLDPRDRGELGIIQYFGAGTRLSVL.

This clone was counted once. The J gene is TRBJ2-2, the V gene TRBV5-4; 10 nucleotides match TRBD2. Losses at the gene ends were 6 bases for V and 4 bases for J; bases not matched to a gene: 3. Germline V CDR1 and CDR2: SGHNT, YYREEE (reference sequence). The CDR3 runs 14 residues. The CDR3 loop is CASKASGGTGELFF. The DNA of the CDR3 is TGTGCCAGCAAGGCTAGCGGGGGCACCGGGGAGCTGTTTTTT.

This chain uses TRBV19 with TRBJ1-4, with unresolved D. There are 15 residues in the CDR3. The V and J ends lost 6 bases and 0 bases respectively, with 11 bases between them. CDR1 LNHDA and CDR2 SQIVND come from the germline V gene (reference sequence). CDR3 loop: CASRGADATNEKLFF. The CDR3 DNA sequence: TGTGCCAGTAGGGGCGCAGATGCAACTAATGAAAAACTGTTTTTT.

The J gene is TRBJ1-5, the V gene TRBV21-1; no check of the table's D call, TRBD1, against the DNA was made. TRBV21-1 is listed as a pseudogene. This CDR3 spans 18 amino acids. The CDR3 loop reads CASSKGVWNLDNNQPQHF. In nucleotides, the CDR3 is TGTGCCAGCAGCAAAGGGGTCTGGAATCTGGACAACAATCAGCCCCAGCATTTT.

The chain employs TRBV6-5 and TRBJ2-5; 11 nucleotides match TRBD2. J gave up 5 bases and V 3 bases, and 8 bases lay outside the gene matches. Germline CDR1 is MNHEY and CDR2 is SVGAGI. This CDR3 is 16 amino acids long. CDR3 bases: TGTGCCAGCAGTTATCTTAGCGGGGGGGCCTGGGAGACCCAGTACTTC. Its translation: CASSYLSGGAWETQYF.

The chain combines TRBV5-1 with TRBJ2-5; 7 nucleotides align to TRBD2. With V trimmed by 3 bases and J by 1 base, 6 bases remained unmatched. From germline, CDR1 is SGHRS and CDR2 YFSETQ. CDR3 length: 15 residues. The CDR3 DNA sequence: TGCGCCAGCAGCTGGTCGGCTAGCGGCCAAGAGACCCAGTACTTC. It translates to CASSWSASGQETQYF.